Shown below are 20 T cell receptor beta chains from a single sample sequenced in a study of memory CD4+ T cells and cytomegalovirus serostatus. Clones were sequenced by immunoSEQ multiplex PCR, and TCRdb holds only the in-frame ones, with some missing. Of some 87,000 clones listed, about 80% are singletons. The sort gate was single viable CD3+CD4+CD8-CD45RO+ cells for memory CD4+ T cells. Sequenced material: memory CD4+ T cells from blood. These receptors all come from an adult in good health and CMV-seropositive.

The chain uses TRBV7-8 and TRBJ2-1, with 7 positions matching TRBD2. Germline lookup yields CDR1 SGHVS and CDR2 FQNEAQ. The V segment lost 6 bases and the J segment 5 bases; nucleotides outside the gene matches: 10. The CDR3 runs to 15 residues. DNA of the CDR3: TGTGCCAGCAGGGCCGGGCGGGGACTACACAATGAGCAGTTCTTC. It specifies CASRAGRGLHNEQFF.

The chain recombines TRBV5-1 with TRBJ2-1; 11 bases align to TRBD2. The CDR3 covers 18 residues. V lost 0 bases to trimming and J lost 6 bases; unmatched junction nucleotides: 11. Germline assignment: CDR1 SGHRS and CDR2 YFSETQ. This chain's CDR3 is CASSLAPSLAGGPNEQFF. CDR3 DNA sequence: TGCGCCAGCAGCTTGGCCCCCTCTCTAGCGGGAGGCCCCAATGAGCAGTTCTTC.

J is TRBJ1-2 and V is TRBV28; D call uncertain. V was clipped by 4 bases and J by 4 bases, with 13 bases between them. This CDR3 region has 14 residues. The germline CDR1 and CDR2 sequences are MDHEN and SYDVKM. The CDR3 DNA sequence: TGTGCCAGCAGTTCCCCGTTGAGCTCCTATGGCTACACCTTC. As protein: CASSSPLSSYGYTF.

CDR3 sequence: CASSLGSPTSEQYF. The CDR3 DNA follows: TGTGCCAGCAGTTTAGGTTCCCCCACTTCCGAGCAGTACTTC. The chain uses TRBV28 and TRBJ2-7; D is unclear. Germline CDR1 and CDR2: MDHEN and SYDVKM. V shed 2 bases and J shed 6 bases, with 14 bases lying between them. This CDR3 spans 14 amino acids.

The chain couples TRBV5-5 to TRBJ2-7; D gene uncertain. The V end was cut by 0 bases, the J end by 5 bases, with 9 bases between. The CDR3 has 13 residues. CDR1 is SGHKS and CDR2 is YYEKEE in the germline V gene (reference sequence). The chain's CDR3 is CASSLGSEDEQYF. CDR3 DNA: TGTGCCAGCAGCTTGGGCTCGGAAGACGAGCAGTACTTC. Variable domain in full (rest from reference TRBV5-5 and TRBJ2-7): DAGVTQSPTHLIKTRGQQVTLRCSPISGHKSVSWYQQVLGQGPQFIFQYYEKEERGRGNFPDRFSARQFPNYSSELNVNALLLGDSALYLCASSLGSEDEQYFGPGTRLTVT.

The V call is TRBV19, the J call TRBJ2-2; D not resolved. The CDR3 totals 14 residues. The germline V and J ends were trimmed by 3 bases and 1 base, with 6 bases remaining between them. Per germline, CDR1 LNHDA and CDR2 SQIVND (reference sequence). The CDR3 protein is CASSIGGNTGELFF. In DNA, the CDR3 is TGTGCCAGTAGTATCGGCGGGAACACCGGGGAGCTGTTTTTT. Supplemented by reference TRBV19 and TRBJ2-2, the full variable domain reads DGGITQSPKYLFRKEGQNVTLSCEQNLNHDAMYWYRQDPGQGLRLIYYSQIVNDFQKGDIAEGYSVSREKKESFPLTVTSAQKNPTAFYLCASSIGGNTGELFFGEGSRLTVL.

The chain joins TRBV19 to TRBJ2-4; the match to TRBD1 covers 9 bases. The junction had 10 bases not matched to a gene; V was cut back by 3 bases and J by 7 bases. Germline assignment: CDR1 LNHDA and CDR2 SQIVND (reference sequence). The CDR3 totals 16 residues. The CDR3 loop is CASSIDGTGLGNIQYF. CDR3 coding DNA: TGTGCCAGTAGTATCGACGGGACAGGGCTGGGGAACATTCAGTACTTC.

This clone came up once. The gene calls are TRBV6-1 and TRBJ1-5, with D perhaps TRBD1 (6 bases). The germline CDR1 and CDR2 sequences are MNHNS and SASEGT. The V and J ends lost 0 bases and 4 bases respectively, with 37 bases between them. There are 24 residues in the CDR3. The CDR3 nucleotides read TGTGCCAGCAGTGAAGCGAAAGGAAACCCCAGGGGTTACCTCCCGGGTAGGGGGAATCAGCCCCAGCATTTT. It encodes CASSEAKGNPRGYLPGRGNQPQHF.

This chain uses TRBV19 with TRBJ2-3; TRBD2 matches at 10 bases. Trimming at V came to 8 bases and at J to 4 bases, leaving 3 bases not matched to a gene. This CDR3 is 13 amino acids long. Germline values: CDR1 LNHDA, CDR2 SQIVND (reference sequence). For the CDR3, the DNA is TGTGCCAGTCGACTAGCGGGCGCAGATACGCAGTATTTT. It translates to CASRLAGADTQYF.

The J gene is TRBJ2-1, the V gene TRBV30; 13 nucleotides line up with TRBD2. Losses at the gene ends were 0 bases for V and 13 bases for J; bases not matched to a gene: 6. This CDR3 region has 14 residues. CDR1 and CDR2 (germline): GTSNPN, SVGIG (reference sequence). The DNA of the CDR3 is TGTGCCTGGAGTGTACGACTAGCGGGAGGTTATCAGTTCTTC. Translated, it gives CAWSVRLAGGYQFF. The full variable domain, rest sourced from reference TRBV30 and TRBJ2-1, is SQTIHQWPATLVQPVGSPLSLECTVEGTSNPNLYWYRQAAGRGLQLLFYSVGIGQISSEVPQNLSASRPQDRQFILSSKKLLLSDSGFYLCAWSVRLAGGYQFFGPGTRLTVL.

This rearrangement joins TRBV7-2 to TRBJ2-1; D is perhaps TRBD1 (5 bases). Germline CDR1 and CDR2: SGHTA and FQGNSA. CDR3 size: 13 residues. V was pared by 7 bases and J by 4 bases, with 11 bases between. The CDR3 region is CASNVRQYNEQFF. The CDR3 coding sequence is TGTGCCAGCAACGTTCGACAGTACAATGAGCAGTTCTTC.

The V gene is TRBV30, the J gene TRBJ2-6; D possibly corresponds to TRBD1 (6 bases). The CDR3 is 13 amino acids. V lost 8 bases, J lost 2 bases, and 10 bases lay in between. Looked up from germline, CDR1 is GTSNPN and CDR2 is SVGIG (reference sequence). In DNA, the CDR3 is TGTGCCGGAAACAGGGCTGGGGCCAACGTCCTGACTTTC. Its translation is CAGNRAGANVLTF.

The rearrangement uses TRBV11-2 and TRBJ2-1; 9 bases map to TRBD2. Germline trimming cut 2 bases from V and 9 bases from J; bases unmatched to any gene: 14. CDR1 SGHAT and CDR2 FQNNGV come from the germline V gene. This CDR3 has 17 amino acids. Here the CDR3 DNA reads TGTGCCAGCAGCTTATCCCCGGGACTAGCCTCAATAGGTGAGCAGTTCTTC. Protein sequence: CASSLSPGLASIGEQFF.

V usage is TRBV28 and J usage is TRBJ2-7; D possibly corresponds to TRBD2 (5 bases). This CDR3 contains 13 residues. The V and J ends lost 3 bases and 5 bases respectively, with 11 bases between them. Germline V gene sequence: CDR1 MDHEN, CDR2 SYDVKM. The CDR3 DNA is TGTGCCAGCAGTTTTGCGGGTGAGGACGAGCAGTACTTC. This sequence encodes CASSFAGEDEQYF.

The CDR3 loop is CATSILAGGSDEQFF. The CDR3 DNA sequence: TGTGCCACCTCGATACTAGCGGGAGGGAGCGATGAGCAGTTCTTC. This chain uses TRBV10-3 with TRBJ2-1; TRBD2 matches at 13 bases. V shed 10 bases and J 8 bases; nucleotides not matched to a gene: 11. Per germline, CDR1 ENHRY and CDR2 SYGVKD. This CDR3 has 15 amino acids.

The chain joins TRBV5-1 to TRBJ2-3; unclear D gene. The CDR3 covers 13 residues. The V gene lost 2 bases and the J gene lost 2 bases, with 6 bases spanning the gap. Germline V gene data show CDR1 as SGHRS and CDR2 as YFSETQ. DNA of the CDR3: TGCGCCAGCAGCTTACCCGACACAGATACGCAGTATTTT. This codes for CASSLPDTDTQYF.

The J gene is TRBJ2-2, the V gene TRBV19; D is uncertain. CDR3 length: 16 amino acids. Germline lookup yields CDR1 LNHDA and CDR2 SQIVND (reference sequence). V was shortened by 7 bases and J by 1 base, with 16 bases between the two germline ends. The CDR3 nucleotides read TGTGCCAGTATTAGGACCGAAGTTTTGAACACCGGGGAGCTGTTTTTT. Its translation is CASIRTEVLNTGELFF.

This clone was counted a single time. The chain has TRBV6-1 and TRBJ2-7; 10 nucleotides match TRBD2. The germline V gene encodes CDR1 MNHNS and CDR2 SASEGT. The J segment lost 5 bases and the V segment lost 2 bases, leaving 6 bases of the junction unmatched. This CDR3 is 15 amino acids long. DNA for the CDR3: TGTGCCAGCAGTGAATATGCTAGCGGGAGAGACGAGCAGTACTTC. Residues: CASSEYASGRDEQYF.

The chain combines TRBV6-5 with TRBJ1-1; D unclear. The CDR3 runs 13 residues. Germline V gives CDR1 MNHEY, CDR2 SVGAGI. Trimming shortened V by 6 bases and J by 0 bases, and 8 bases separated the two germline ends. CDR3 loop: CASRIQVNTEAFF. CDR3 DNA: TGTGCCAGCAGAATTCAGGTGAACACTGAAGCTTTCTTT.

This clone has just a few counts. The chain couples TRBV6-6 to TRBJ1-2, with 7 bases identical to TRBD1. The CDR3 extends over 15 amino acids. Germline V gene lookup returns CDR1 MNHNY and CDR2 SVGAGI (reference sequence). Unmatched junction bases numbered 8, after V lost 3 bases and J lost 4 bases. The CDR3 loop reads CASSYPQGGAYGYTF. The DNA for the CDR3 is TGTGCCAGCAGTTATCCGCAGGGGGGTGCCTATGGCTACACCTTC.